This passage covers 18 T cell receptor beta chains from one sample sequenced in a study of PD-L1 blockade in urothelial cancer. Using immunoSEQ multiplex PCR, the repertoire was profiled, and TCRdb retains in-frame clones only, with some absent. The table lists tens of thousands of clones, roughly 91% of them singletons. The sample in question was PBMCs, obtained around atezolizumab (anti-PD-L1) treatment. Receptors originate from a man aged 55-75 years with urothelial cancer.

The rearrangement links TRBV2 to TRBJ2-5; D is perhaps TRBD1 (6 bases). In germline, CDR1 is SNHLY, CDR2 FYNNEI. This CDR3 region has 13 residues. Trimming pared 4 bases from V and 4 bases from J, leaving 10 bases between. The CDR3 protein is CASSGGLRETQYF. CDR3 bases: TGTGCCAGCAGTGGGGGGCTACGAGAGACCCAGTACTTC. Looking up the rest from reference TRBV2 and TRBJ2-5 gives the full variable domain: EPEVTQTPSHQVTQMGQEVILRCVPISNHLYFYWYRQILGQKVEFLVSFYNNEISEKSEIFDDQFSVERPDGSNFTLKIRSTKLEDSAMYFCASSGGLRETQYFGPGTRLLVL.

The chain recombines TRBV6-5 with TRBJ1-5; perhaps TRBD1 as D (5 bases). Trimming left V 6 bases short and J 6 bases short, with 18 bases between. The length of the CDR3 is 15 residues. Looked up from germline, CDR1 is MNHEY and CDR2 is SVGAGI. The CDR3 DNA follows: TGTGCCAGCAGCTCAATGGCGGGGGTAGGTCAGCCCCAGCATTTT. Encoded protein: CASSSMAGVGQPQHF.

The V gene is TRBV4-3, the J gene TRBJ1-1; 8 bases match TRBD1. This CDR3 region has 16 residues. Germline V gene data show CDR1 as LGHNA and CDR2 as YSLEER. V dropped 4 bases and J dropped 0; count of bases not matched to a gene: 7. The CDR3 DNA sequence: TGCGCCAGCAGCCGCAAAGGACAGGGTATGAACACTGAAGCTTTCTTT. Its translation: CASSRKGQGMNTEAFF.

The J gene is TRBJ2-1, the V gene TRBV28, with D possibly matching TRBD2 (6 bases). The ends were cut back, 10 bases at V and 8 bases at J, with 21 bases in the middle. The CDR3 sequence is 14 residues long. Germline V gene sequence: CDR1 MDHEN, CDR2 SYDVKM. CDR3 coding DNA: TGTGCCACTACAGGACTACCCGACTTGGATGAGCAGTTCTTC. Translating gives CATTGLPDLDEQFF.

This clone occurred once. The chain is built from TRBV5-1 and TRBJ2-5, with D possibly matching TRBD1 (7 bases). The germline V and J ends were trimmed by 6 bases and 0 bases, with 18 bases remaining between them. Looked up from germline, CDR1 is SGHRS and CDR2 is YFSETQ. CDR3 length equals 16 residues. The CDR3 loop is CASMVGGTAYQETQYF. CDR3 coding DNA: TGCGCCAGCATGGTTGGAGGGACAGCCTACCAAGAGACCCAGTACTTC.

The gene calls are TRBV2 and TRBJ2-7; TRBD1 agrees at 7 bases. The germline CDR1 and CDR2 sequences are SNHLY and FYNNEI. Trimming removed 4 bases from V and 5 bases from J; junction bases left unmatched: 11. The CDR3 extends over 15 amino acids. CDR3 sequence: CASSAMSTGVHEQYF. CDR3 sequence (DNA): TGTGCCAGCAGTGCGATGAGCACAGGGGTGCACGAGCAGTACTTC.

The rearrangement joins TRBV6-5 to TRBJ1-4; 9 positions agree with TRBD1. Germline V gene lookup returns CDR1 MNHEY and CDR2 SVGAGI. V dropped 6 bases and J dropped 5; count of bases not matched to a gene: 1. This CDR3 spans 13 amino acids. CDR3 loop: CASRGQGNEKLFF. The DNA of the CDR3 is TGTGCCAGCAGGGGACAGGGCAATGAAAAACTGTTTTTT.

The CDR3 loop is CASSHGSGQQETQYF. The CDR3 DNA reads TGTGCCAGCAGCCACGGAAGCGGACAGCAAGAGACCCAGTACTTC. The genes are TRBV7-2 and TRBJ2-5; D possibly corresponds to TRBD1 (6 bases). V was cut by 5 bases and J by 2 bases, with 15 bases left in between. Germline V CDR1 and CDR2: SGHTA, FQGNSA. This CDR3 contains 15 residues.

This chain connects TRBV7-2 to TRBJ2-3, with D possibly TRBD1 on 5 matching bases. Germline V gene lookup returns CDR1 SGHTA and CDR2 FQGNSA. This CDR3 comprises 17 residues. Trimming removed 1 base at V and 0 bases at J, with 14 bases between. Here the CDR3 reads CASSLVVGVTSTDTQYF. The CDR3, as DNA: TGTGCCAGCAGCTTAGTGGTAGGGGTTACTAGCACAGATACGCAGTATTTT.

This clone has a single count. The rearrangement links TRBV6-4 to TRBJ2-3; D not certain. The length of the CDR3 is 15 residues. The V gene lost 3 bases and the J gene lost 2 bases, with 12 bases spanning the gap. From germline, CDR1 is MRHNA and CDR2 SNTAGT. The CDR3 loop is CASSESGINTDTQYF. The DNA of the CDR3 is TGTGCCAGCAGTGAGTCCGGTATTAACACAGATACGCAGTATTTT.

As DNA, the CDR3 is TGTGCCAGCACCCCCTGGGGGGACAGTAGGGGCAATGAGCAGTTCTTC. This encodes CASTPWGDSRGNEQFF. The V and J genes are TRBV27 and TRBJ2-1; a possible D gene is TRBD1 (7 bases). The length of the CDR3 is 16 residues. V was shortened by 7 bases and J by 6 bases, with 22 bases between the two germline ends. Looked up from germline, CDR1 is MNHEY and CDR2 is SMNVEV (reference sequence).

This clone was picked up a small number of times. The gene calls are TRBV6-5 and TRBJ2-2; 8 nucleotides match TRBD1. CDR1 and CDR2 from the germline V gene are MNHEY and SVGAGI. This CDR3 comprises 14 residues. Losses at the gene ends were 4 bases for V and 5 bases for J; bases not matched to a gene: 3. The CDR3 DNA reads as TGTGCCAGCAGTTCCCGACAGGGGACCGGGGAGCTGTTTTTT. It codes for CASSSRQGTGELFF.

This clone has just one count. The chain joins TRBV6-5 to TRBJ1-2; 7 positions match TRBD1. With 0 bases clipped from V and 8 bases from J, the junction kept 9 bases outside the gene matches. Germline values: CDR1 MNHEY, CDR2 SVGAGI. The CDR3 is made up of 15 amino acids. In DNA, the CDR3 is TGTGCCAGCAGTTACTCAAAGGGACAGCTCGGAGGCTACACCTTC. As protein: CASSYSKGQLGGYTF.

The chain has TRBV9 and TRBJ2-3; possible D gene TRBD2, 5 bases. The length of the CDR3 is 13 residues. The V and J ends lost 0 bases and 5 bases respectively, with 7 bases between them. Germline CDR1 and CDR2: SGDLS and YYNGEE. The CDR3 coding sequence is TGTGCCAGCAGCGTAGTAAGCGGAGATACGCAGTATTTT. Amino acid sequence: CASSVVSGDTQYF.

The V gene is TRBV13, the J gene TRBJ1-2; D may be TRBD1 (6 bases). This CDR3 is built from 14 residues. Germline V gene sequence: CDR1 PRHDT, CDR2 FYEKMQ (reference sequence). V was trimmed by 5 bases and J by 4 bases, leaving 14 bases between them. CDR3 DNA: TGTGCCAGCAGCGCGGAACAGGGAAGCTATGGCTACACCTTC. It specifies CASSAEQGSYGYTF.

The CDR3 DNA reads as TGTGCCAGCAGTGGGACAGGGGCTAACTATGGCTACACCTTC. This encodes CASSGTGANYGYTF. The V call is TRBV9, the J call TRBJ1-2; TRBD1 matches 10 bases. With 5 bases clipped from V and 0 bases from J, the junction kept 1 base outside the gene matches. Germline CDR1 SGDLS, CDR2 YYNGEE. CDR3 length: 14 amino acids.

The chain employs TRBV27 and TRBJ2-7, with 8 bases matching TRBD2. The germline V gene encodes CDR1 MNHEY and CDR2 SMNVEV (reference sequence). This CDR3 is built from 17 residues. After removal of 2 bases from V and 5 bases from J, the junction contained 14 bases not matched to a gene. DNA of the CDR3: TGTGCCAGCAGTTTAAGGGTGAACAGCGGGAGTCACAACGAGCAGTACTTC. Residues: CASSLRVNSGSHNEQYF.

The chain is built from TRBV5-4 and TRBJ2-7, with 8 bases aligning to TRBD1. V was pared by 3 bases and J by 2 bases, with 4 bases of the junction left unmatched. This CDR3 is built from 14 residues. CDR1 SGHNT and CDR2 YYREEE come from the germline V gene (reference sequence). CDR3 amino acids: CASSWGTGAYEQYF. The CDR3, as DNA: TGTGCCAGCAGCTGGGGGACAGGCGCCTACGAGCAGTACTTC.